This note documents a single T cell receptor beta chain sequence. The data are from a study of shared clonotypes between healthy human individuals. The CDR3 extends over 16 amino acids. V lost 3 bases, J lost 2 bases, and 3 bases stayed unmatched. Germline lookup yields CDR1 KGHSH and CDR2 LQKENI. Samples underwent the assay at deep level. TCRdb keeps only in-frame clones here, not all; method: immunoSEQ multiplex PCR. The sample carries over a million clones, under 80% recorded once. The sequencing input was memory CD4+ T cells sorted from blood. Stated subset: CD45RA-negative fraction. This sequence was found in a man younger than 35 in good health. The chain is built from TRBV18 and TRBJ2-3; 12 bases match TRBD2. The CDR3 region is CASSPLAGGVTDTQYF. In nucleotides, the CDR3 is TGTGCCAGCTCACCCCTAGCGGGGGGGGTCACAGATACGCAGTATTTT.